These T cell receptor beta chains were read from a single sample in a study of blood T cell repertoires in COVID-19. Produced via immunoSEQ multiplex PCR; TCRdb's table is partial and in-frame only. The table has 200,000 to 250,000 clones, 85% to 90% seen once; the top ten hold about 2.5%. The source material was peripheral blood. All receptors come from a man aged 25 to 40 with COVID-19, enrolled during active disease. The CDR3 runs from the conserved cysteine through the conserved F or W. Fields, in order: V gene, CDR3 length, CDR3 protein.

v_call: TRBV6-1; cdr3_length: 17; cdr3_aa: CASSDPSSGTGRTEAFF
v_call: TRBV5-1; cdr3_length: 15; cdr3_aa: CASSLLAGGLYEQYF
v_call: TRBV5-6; cdr3_length: 17; cdr3_aa: CASSWTSGGLNQETQYF
v_call: TRBV7-2; cdr3_length: 15; cdr3_aa: CASSARGGRTGELFF
v_call: TRBV11-2; cdr3_length: 15; cdr3_aa: CASSFSEGAAYEQYF
v_call: TRBV18; cdr3_length: 13; cdr3_aa: CASSSTGNYGYTF
v_call: TRBV28; cdr3_length: 14; cdr3_aa: CASSFPQRGTEAFF
v_call: TRBV21-1; cdr3_length: 19; cdr3_aa: CASSKSPQRGAGEPYEQYF
v_call: TRBV7-7; cdr3_length: 13; cdr3_aa: CASSLLPGAEQYF
v_call: TRBV18; cdr3_length: 15; cdr3_aa: CASSRQGASNQPQHF
v_call: TRBV27; cdr3_length: 16; cdr3_aa: CASSLRTSGSYNEQFF
v_call: TRBV4-2; cdr3_length: 15; cdr3_aa: CASSQGDWLYNEQFF
v_call: TRBV18; cdr3_length: 14; cdr3_aa: CASSVDRGGQPQHF
v_call: TRBV5-1; cdr3_length: 14; cdr3_aa: CASSLDRGGETQYF
v_call: TRBV28; cdr3_length: 16; cdr3_aa: CASSPPRGTGYSPLHF
v_call: TRBV19; cdr3_length: 14; cdr3_aa: CASSSWASYNEQFF
v_call: TRBV18; cdr3_length: 13; cdr3_aa: CASSLDRGNEAFF
v_call: TRBV2; cdr3_length: 14; cdr3_aa: CASSERDRDGEQYF
v_call: TRBV5-1; cdr3_length: 15; cdr3_aa: CASSLVSLGGVEQFF
v_call: TRBV5-6; cdr3_length: 13; cdr3_aa: CASSLGYGETQYF
v_call: TRBV3-1/TRBV3-2; cdr3_length: 15; cdr3_aa: CASSQIGQANSPLHF
v_call: TRBV11-3; cdr3_length: 17; cdr3_aa: CASSFFDAPGSADTQYF
v_call: TRBV18; cdr3_length: 17; cdr3_aa: CASSPSTGAPRTYEQYF
v_call: TRBV6-5; cdr3_length: 15; cdr3_aa: CASRESIDRAYGYTF
v_call: TRBV3-1/TRBV3-2; cdr3_length: 15; cdr3_aa: CASSQPGTGESEAFF
v_call: TRBV3-1/TRBV3-2; cdr3_length: 15; cdr3_aa: CASSQDLGGGFGYTF
v_call: TRBV7-2; cdr3_length: 15; cdr3_aa: CASSFTGLSIQPQHF
v_call: TRBV18; cdr3_length: 14; cdr3_aa: CASSPPGQPYGYTF
v_call: TRBV3-1/TRBV3-2; cdr3_length: 13; cdr3_aa: CASSQGDTDTQYF
v_call: TRBV19; cdr3_length: 14; cdr3_aa: CASSTLAGGFEQYF
v_call: TRBV15; cdr3_length: 16; cdr3_aa: CATSRDEGQGATEAFF
v_call: TRBV2; cdr3_length: 14; cdr3_aa: CASSENRGPYEQYF
v_call: TRBV19; cdr3_length: 15; cdr3_aa: CASSIRDRGGETQYF